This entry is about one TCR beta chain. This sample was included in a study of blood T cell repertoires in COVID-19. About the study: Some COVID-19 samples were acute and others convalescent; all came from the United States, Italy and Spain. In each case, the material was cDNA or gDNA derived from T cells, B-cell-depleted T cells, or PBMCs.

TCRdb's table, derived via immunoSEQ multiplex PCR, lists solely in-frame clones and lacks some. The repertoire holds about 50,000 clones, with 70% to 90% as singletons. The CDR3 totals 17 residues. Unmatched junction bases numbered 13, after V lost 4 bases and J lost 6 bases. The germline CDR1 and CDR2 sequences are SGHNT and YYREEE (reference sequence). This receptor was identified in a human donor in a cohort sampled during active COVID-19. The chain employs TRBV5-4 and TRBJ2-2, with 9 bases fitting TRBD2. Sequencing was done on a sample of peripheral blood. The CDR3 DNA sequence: TGTGCCAGCAGCACCGACGGACTAGCGACCAACGCCGGGGAGCTGTTTTTT. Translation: CASSTDGLATNAGELFF. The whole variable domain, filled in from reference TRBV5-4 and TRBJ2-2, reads ETGVTQSPTHLIKTRGQQVTLRCSSQSGHNTVSWYQQALGQGPQFIFQYYREEENGRGNFPPRFSGLQFPNYSSELNVNALELDDSALYLCASSTDGLATNAGELFFGEGSRLTVL.